This T cell receptor beta chain was captured by sequencing in a study of T cells after yellow fever vaccination. On the study more broadly: Low-cell-number fractions were prepared with SMART-Seq v4 Ultra Low Input. Study-level findings and limits: Researchers cautioned that FACS-sorted repertoires could harbor abundant clonotypes contaminating from the bulk population.

The CDR3 is made up of 14 amino acids. V was trimmed by 5 bases and J by 6 bases, leaving 14 bases between them. CDR1 is SGHNT and CDR2 is YENEEA in the germline V gene. There are a few counts of this clonotype. Its antigen remains unidentified. 5'RACE template switching generated TCR cDNA, adding a universal primer site and UMIs. TCRdb re-called the 5' RACE reads through MiXCR, storing one row per CDR3 protein. Found here are about 170,000 distinct CDR3 sequences, approximately 10% of them singletons; the top ten hold around 34%. The sequence was collected from a man between 18 and 29 years old who received the YFV17D yellow fever vaccine. The chain couples TRBV11-3 to TRBJ2-1; D is perhaps TRBD2 (6 bases). The sequenced sample was CD8+ T cells sorted from PBMCs, obtained 15 days after the yellow fever booster vaccination. CDR3: CASSEPGAFNEQFF. CDR3 DNA: TGTGCCAGCAGCGAACCGGGAGCCTTCAATGAGCAGTTCTTC.